The 21 T cell receptor beta chains presented below share a single source sample, sequenced in a study of blood T cell repertoires in COVID-19 (dated by TCRdb to the early 2020s). Libraries were made using the immunoSEQ multiplex PCR assay. TCRdb's version of the immuneACCESS table is confined to in-frame rearrangements and falls short of the full clone set. An unresolved V gene accounts for under half of the shortfall where checked; the remainder is of unknown origin. Present in this sample are 200,000 to 250,000 clones, roughly 80% of which were seen just once. The leading ten clones occupy over 7.5% of the sample. Sequenced sample: peripheral blood. Every receptor here comes from a man aged 80 or over with acute or convalescent COVID-19.

The chain links TRBV20-1 to TRBJ1-4; D unresolved. Germline CDR1 is DFQATT and CDR2 is SNEGSKA (reference sequence). The CDR3 runs 14 residues. V was shortened by 3 bases and J by 4 bases, with 12 bases between the two germline ends. CDR3 amino acids: CSASPGLLNEKLFF. As DNA, the CDR3 is TGCAGTGCTAGTCCCGGTCTCCTTAATGAAAAACTGTTTTTT.

The J gene is TRBJ1-1, the V gene TRBV12-2; the DNA was not used to check the table's D call, TRBD1. TRBV12-2 is shown as a pseudogene. The CDR3 length is 16 residues. CDR3 nucleotides: TGTGCAAGTCGCTTAGAATCGGGACATATGAACACTGAAGCTTTCTTT. It specifies CASRLESGHMNTEAFF.

This rearrangement joins TRBV5-1 to TRBJ2-3; TRBD2 aligns across 8 bases. V dropped 4 bases and J dropped 3; count of bases not matched to a gene: 4. Germline V gene data show CDR1 as SGHRS and CDR2 as YFSETQ. CDR3 length: 14 amino acids. This CDR3 reads CASSVGLDTDTQYF. In nucleotides, the CDR3 is TGCGCCAGCAGCGTGGGACTAGATACAGATACGCAGTATTTT. Full variable domain (remainder filled in from reference TRBV5-1 and TRBJ2-3): KAGVTQTPRYLIKTRGQQVTLSCSPISGHRSVSWYQQTPGQGLQFLFEYFSETQRNKGNFPGRFSGRQFSNSRSEMNVSTLELGDSALYLCASSVGLDTDTQYFGPGTRLTVL.

The rearrangement joins TRBV27 to TRBJ2-7; a weak D match, TRBD1 (6 bases). The CDR3 extends over 14 amino acids. CDR1 MNHEY and CDR2 SMNVEV come from the germline V gene (reference sequence). The V end lost 3 bases, the J end lost 2 bases, and 11 bases lay between the germline ends. For the CDR3, the DNA is TGTGCCAGCAGTTTGACAGGACCCCCCTACGAGCAGTACTTC. Translated, it gives CASSLTGPPYEQYF.

The J gene is TRBJ2-7, the V gene TRBV5-1, with 7 bases that match TRBD1. Germline V lookup: CDR1 SGHRS, CDR2 YFSETQ. The CDR3 length is 14 residues. The J segment lost 3 bases and the V segment lost 2 bases, leaving 5 bases of the junction unmatched. The CDR3: CASSFGTVLYEQYF. CDR3 nucleotides: TGCGCCAGCAGCTTTGGGACAGTTCTCTACGAGCAGTACTTC.

The chain employs TRBV4-1 and TRBJ1-3, with 7 bases that match TRBD1. Per germline, CDR1 MGHRA and CDR2 YSYEKL. After removal of 3 bases from V and 0 bases from J, the junction contained 5 bases not matched to a gene. The CDR3 loop spans 16 amino acids. The CDR3 DNA reads TGCGCCAGCAGCCAGGCGACAGGGTCCTCTGGAAACACCATATATTTT. Its protein product is CASSQATGSSGNTIYF.

The chain has TRBV24-1 and TRBJ1-1; no clear D. CDR3 length: 16 residues. V gave up 2 bases and J gave up 1 base, with 13 bases separating them. Germline CDR1 is KGHDR and CDR2 is SFDVKD. The CDR3 region is CATSDSREKRNTEAFF. The DNA for the CDR3 is TGTGCCACCAGTGATTCGAGAGAGAAAAGGAACACTGAAGCTTTCTTT.

The chain links TRBV27 to TRBJ1-6; TRBD1 is a possible D gene (6 bases). There are 15 residues in the CDR3. Deletions cut 3 bases from V and 1 base from J, with 7 bases between. Looked up from germline, CDR1 is MNHEY and CDR2 is SMNVEV (reference sequence). CDR3 protein: CASSLRGSYNSPLHF. CDR3 in DNA: TGTGCCAGCAGTTTGAGGGGGTCCTATAATTCACCCCTCCACTTT.

This chain connects TRBV19 to TRBJ2-1, with D perhaps matching TRBD1 (7 bases). CDR1 and CDR2 (germline): LNHDA, SQIVND (reference sequence). V lost 1 base, J lost 10 bases, and 14 bases lay in between. The CDR3 spans 14 residues. CDR3 DNA sequence: TGTGCCAGTAGTATAGGGCGGGACAGAGGAGAGCAGTTCTTC. This codes for CASSIGRDRGEQFF.

This clone is a singleton in its sample. This sequence joins TRBV27 and TRBJ1-2; TRBD1 is a possible D gene (5 bases). Germline CDR1 MNHEY, CDR2 SMNVEV (reference sequence). The CDR3 runs 12 residues. V was pared by 6 bases and J by 10 bases, with 15 bases between. The DNA for the CDR3 is TGTGCCAGCAGGGACAAGATAGTCGACTACACCTTC. This sequence encodes CASRDKIVDYTF.

The V gene is TRBV2, the J gene TRBJ1-1; TRBD1 is a possible D gene (6 bases). The CDR3 extends over 13 amino acids. Between the trimmed V and J ends, which lost 5 bases and 3 bases, there was a span of 10 bases. Germline CDR1 and CDR2: SNHLY and FYNNEI. The DNA of the CDR3 is TGTGCCAGCAGTCACAGGGAATACACTGAAGCTTTCTTT. Protein product: CASSHREYTEAFF.

This clone was seen more than once but under ten times. The rearrangement links TRBV27 to TRBJ2-4; D remains ambiguous. CDR1 and CDR2 (germline): MNHEY, SMNVEV (reference sequence). This CDR3 has 13 residues. V lost 3 bases and J 2 bases, leaving 5 bases between the germline ends. The CDR3 nucleotides are TGTGCCAGCAGTTTCAATTCCAAAAACATTCAGTACTTC. The encoded protein is CASSFNSKNIQYF.

The CDR3 coding sequence is TGTGCCAGCAGCGCCTACTTGAACACTGAAGCTTTCTTT. It specifies CASSAYLNTEAFF. The gene calls are TRBV9 and TRBJ1-1; unclear D gene. Germline CDR1 SGDLS, CDR2 YYNGEE. The CDR3 loop spans 13 amino acids. V lost 3 bases to trimming and J lost 0 bases, with 6 bases between them.

The chain uses TRBV10-2 and TRBJ1-1; tentatively, D is TRBD1 (5 bases). Germline V gene lookup returns CDR1 WSHSY and CDR2 SAAADI. The CDR3 loop spans 14 amino acids. V gave up 6 bases and J gave up 1 base, with 12 bases separating them. The CDR3 DNA sequence: TGCGCCAGCAGGGACACCCATGGGAACACTGAAGCTTTCTTT. As protein: CASRDTHGNTEAFF.

V is TRBV5-1 and J is TRBJ2-7; 9 nucleotides match TRBD1. CDR3 size: 15 residues. Germline-derived CDR1 and CDR2 are SGHRS and YFSETQ. The ends lost 0 bases at V and 7 bases at J; junction bases unmatched: 8. In DNA form, the CDR3 reads TGCGCCAGCAGCTTGGATGGGGACAGGGTGCGTGAGCAGTACTTC. This sequence encodes CASSLDGDRVREQYF.

The rearrangement joins TRBV19 to TRBJ1-5, with TRBD1 identical over 7 bases. Losses at the gene ends were 7 bases for V and 7 bases for J; bases not matched to a gene: 13. This CDR3 spans 15 amino acids. Germline V gene sequence: CDR1 LNHDA, CDR2 SQIVND (reference sequence). CDR3 sequence reads: CASTNRATGDQPQHF. CDR3 bases: TGTGCCAGTACAAACCGCGCAACAGGGGACCAGCCCCAGCATTTT.

The V gene is TRBV7-2, the J gene TRBJ1-3, with a weak D call TRBD1 (6 bases). The germline V gene encodes CDR1 SGHTA and CDR2 FQGNSA. V was cut by 3 bases and J by 9 bases, with 18 bases left in between. There are 15 residues in the CDR3. The CDR3 spells CASSFLGGGGGTIYF. The CDR3 coding sequence is TGTGCCAGCAGCTTTCTAGGAGGGGGAGGGGGCACCATATATTTT.

This chain connects TRBV7-3 to TRBJ1-3; D possibly corresponds to TRBD1 (6 bases). CDR3 length equals 13 residues. Germline values: CDR1 SGHTA, CDR2 FQGTGA. V was pared by 5 bases and J by 3 bases, with 8 bases between. The CDR3 here is CASSLDSGNTIYF. Here the CDR3 DNA reads TGTGCCAGCAGCCTGGACAGTGGAAACACCATATATTTT.

V is TRBV28 and J is TRBJ2-7, with a tentative D call TRBD1 (5 bases). This CDR3 is 12 amino acids long. V dropped 3 bases and J dropped 6 bases, with 9 bases sitting between them. Germline loops: CDR1 MDHEN, CDR2 SYDVKM. In DNA, the CDR3 is TGTGCCAGCAGTTTGCAGGGCCTCGAGCAGTACTTC. Translation: CASSLQGLEQYF.

This sequence joins TRBV2 and TRBJ2-2; 8 nucleotides match TRBD1. Germline CDR1 is SNHLY and CDR2 is FYNNEI. The CDR3 is made up of 14 amino acids. The junction had 5 bases not matched to a gene; V was cut back by 9 bases and J by 2 bases. In DNA, the CDR3 is TGTGCCAGTACCGGGACAGGAAACACCGGGGAGCTGTTTTTT. As protein: CASTGTGNTGELFF.

A single count supports this clone. The chain has TRBV19 and TRBJ1-5, with a tentative D call TRBD1 (6 bases). The CDR3 loop spans 16 amino acids. V was clipped by 3 bases and J by 2 bases, with 14 bases between them. Germline loops: CDR1 LNHDA, CDR2 SQIVND (reference sequence). The CDR3 coding sequence is TGTGCCAGTAGTATTAAGGGGGGGCGAGGCAATCAGCCCCAGCATTTT. It codes for CASSIKGGRGNQPQHF.